This TCR beta chain originates from a study of blood T cell repertoires in COVID-19. TCRdb keeps only in-frame clones here, not all; method: immunoSEQ multiplex PCR. The table shows 430,000 or so clones, with more than 70% occurring only once. This CDR3 has 14 residues. Per germline, CDR1 MNHEY and CDR2 SMNVEV (reference sequence). V trimming: 8 bases; J trimming: 3 bases; junction bases outside the gene matches: 9. The gene calls are TRBV27 and TRBJ2-7; the match to TRBD1 covers 8 bases. Sequencing was done on a sample of PBMCs or T cells enriched from blood (not recorded which). This clonotype was sampled from a woman between 18 and 30 years old who had been exposed to COVID-19. The DNA for the CDR3 is TGTGCCAGCGGGGGGACAGGCCAGTACTACGAGCAGTACTTC. It encodes CASGGTGQYYEQYF.